This T cell receptor beta chain was obtained from a study of T cells after posttransplantation cyclophosphamide. Notes on the study in general: After PTCy, TRB diversity resembled that of CNI/methotrexate controls.

Measured with immunoSEQ multiplex PCR; TCRdb has only the in-frame clones, and not every one. The sample is made up of about 12,000 clones, none counted only once. This clone has ten or more counts. Its antigen remains unknown. This CDR3 contains 14 residues. V gave up 3 bases and J gave up 10 bases, with 18 bases separating them. CDR1 is KGHSH, CDR2 LQKENI, per germline. The source is a woman aged 40 to 50 in good health, CMV-negative, and a related stem cell transplant donor. Sequenced input: PBMCs. The chain uses TRBV18 and TRBJ1-2; D is perhaps TRBD1 (6 bases). The DNA of the CDR3 is TGTGCCAGCTCACCTATCGGACAGACTGCTCACTACACCTTC. It is translated as CASSPIGQTAHYTF. The whole variable domain, filled in from reference TRBV18 and TRBJ1-2, reads NAGVMQNPRHLVRRRGQEARLRCSPMKGHSHVYWYRQLPEEGLKFMVYLQKENIIDESGMPKERFSAEFPKEGPSILRIQQVVRGDSAAYFCASSPIGQTAHYTFGSGTRLTVV.